Listed below are T cell receptor beta chains from one sample, sequenced in a study of CD8+CD57+ T cells in acquired aplastic anemia. TCRdb re-called the reads through MiXCR, storing one row per CDR3 protein. The table lists 150,000 to 200,000 distinct CDR3 sequences, less than 50% of them singletons. Sequencing was carried out using sorted CD4+, CD8+, or CD8+CD57+ T cells (not recorded which) from PBMCs. These receptors came from a human donor with aplastic anemia. Both conserved end residues are part of each CDR3. A D gene is named only where the DNA matches it firmly. Size is stated for part of the rows, as once, few or many counts, or as a class when the clone is expanded.

v_call	j_call	d_call	clone_size	cdr3_nt	cdr3_aa
TRBV6-1	TRBJ2-5	TRBD1	few	TGTGCCAGCAGTCGTGGGCGGGACAGGGTAAAAGAGACCCAGTACTTC	CASSRGRDRVKETQYF
TRBV5-4	TRBJ2-3	.	many	TGTGCCAGCAGCTTGGTTCGGGATACGCAGTATTTT	CASSLVRDTQYF
TRBV15	TRBJ2-7	.	few	TGTGCCACCAGCAGAGAAGGCTCTTCCTACGAGCAGTACTTC	CATSREGSSYEQYF
TRBV24-1	TRBJ1-1	.	few	TGTGCCACCAGATCCTCTCTGGGGAACACTGAAGCTTTCTTT	CATRSSLGNTEAFF
TRBV7-9	TRBJ1-6	.	.	TGTGCCAGCAGCTTAGCGCAGGGGACCAATTCACCCCTCCACTTT	CASSLAQGTNSPLHF
TRBV6-1	TRBJ2-3	.	.	TGTGCCAGCAGATCGCGCCCACAGGGACATACGCAGTATTTT	CASRSRPQGHTQYF
TRBV5-1	TRBJ2-1	TRBD1	many	TGCGCCAGCAGCTTATTAAATCAGGGGGCCGGCCATGAGCAGTTCTTC	CASSLLNQGAGHEQFF
TRBV12-3/TRBV12-4	TRBJ2-4	.	.	TGTGCCAGCACTAATAACGGAGGAAACATTCAGTACTTC	CASTNNGGNIQYF
TRBV6-1	TRBJ1-1	.	few	TGTGCCAGCAGTCCCCCGTTAAGGGTCCTGAACACTGAAGCTTTCTTT	CASSPPLRVLNTEAFF
TRBV7-8	TRBJ1-2	TRBD1	.	TGTGCCAGCAGCTTAGGGGGACAGGGGGCTTTTGGCTACACCTTC	CASSLGGQGAFGYTF
TRBV10-3	TRBJ2-7	TRBD1	many	TGTGCCATCAGGGGGACAGGGATGACCTACGAGCAGTACTTC	CAIRGTGMTYEQYF
TRBV7-9	TRBJ2-6	.	.	TGTGCCAGCAGCGCCTTAGGGAGGGGGGCCAACGTCCTGACTTTC	CASSALGRGANVLTF
TRBV10-3	TRBJ2-6	.	few	TGTGCCATCAGTGAGTCGACAGCTGGGGCCAACGTCCTGACTTTC	CAISESTAGANVLTF
TRBV7-2	TRBJ2-2	TRBD1	many	TGTGCCAGCAGCCAGACAGGGGGCCTGGCCGGGGAGCTGTTTTTT	CASSQTGGLAGELFF
TRBV6-1	TRBJ2-7	TRBD1	.	TGTGCCAGTAAGCCGGGACAGGGAGGCTCCTACGAGCAGTACTTC	CASKPGQGGSYEQYF
TRBV2	TRBJ1-5	.	.	TGTGCCAGCAGTGAAAGTAGGTTTAGCAATCAGCCCCAGCATTTT	CASSESRFSNQPQHF
TRBV7-2	TRBJ2-2	TRBD1	many	TGTGCCAGCAGCCGGGACAGGGACACCGGGGAGCTGTTTTTT	CASSRDRDTGELFF
TRBV20-1	TRBJ1-4	.	.	TGCAGTGCTAGAGATCTAACAAGGGGGTTGGCTAATGAAAAACTGTTTTTT	CSARDLTRGLANEKLFF
TRBV12-3/TRBV12-4	TRBJ1-6	TRBD1	.	TGTGCCAGCAGCTGGACAGGGTATAATTCACCCCTCCACTTT	CASSWTGYNSPLHF
TRBV20-1	TRBJ1-2	TRBD1	many	TGCAGTGCTAGGTTATCGTCGCAGGGGGCGAATTATGGCTACACCTTC	CSARLSSQGANYGYTF
TRBV4-1	TRBJ2-7	TRBD2	few	TGCGCCAGCAGCCAAGATCGGGCTAGCGGGGGCCCTAGTAAGAACGAGCAGTACTTC	CASSQDRASGGPSKNEQYF
TRBV15	TRBJ1-4	.	once	TGTGCCACCAGGTCGGTTGGGCGTGAACTGTTTTTT	CATRSVGRELFF
TRBV7-3	TRBJ2-2	TRBD2	.	TGTGCCAGCAGCCCGCTAGCGGGGGGGCGCGAGCTGTTTTTT	CASSPLAGGRELFF
TRBV4-1	TRBJ1-2	.	.	TGCGCCAGCAGCCAAGACAGCCAGGCCTTCTATGGCTACACCTTC	CASSQDSQAFYGYTF
TRBV19	TRBJ2-3	.	.	TGTGCCAGTATGACCAGGGAAATGAGAGATACGCAGTATTTT	CASMTREMRDTQYF
TRBV6-2/TRBV6-3	TRBJ2-6	.	.	TGTGCCAGCATGGTGGGGGGGCCTGGGGCCAACGTCCTGACTTTC	CASMVGGPGANVLTF
TRBV19	TRBJ2-7	.	once	TGTGCCAGTAGTAAGCGGGTAGCGGAGACCTACGAGCAGTACTTC	CASSKRVAETYEQYF
TRBV2	TRBJ1-2	TRBD1	many	TGTGCCAGCAGTGAAGCAGGGGGCGCGGCTGGCTACACCTTC	CASSEAGGAAGYTF
TRBV7-3	TRBJ2-1	.	.	TGTGCCAGCAGCTTAACGGAGGGGAATGAGCAGTTCTTC	CASSLTEGNEQFF
TRBV5-5	TRBJ1-1	.	many	TGTGCCAGCACTCCGGTCGGGAGGCCCACTGAAGCTTTCTTT	CASTPVGRPTEAFF
TRBV2	TRBJ2-3	.	many	TGTGCCAGCAGTGTGAGTACGGGAGTGTTTGATACGCAGTATTTT	CASSVSTGVFDTQYF
TRBV7-2	TRBJ2-7	TRBD2	many	TGTGCCAGCAGCCCGGGACTAGATCCCTACGAGCAGTACTTC	CASSPGLDPYEQYF
TRBV20-1	TRBJ2-1	TRBD1	.	TGCAGTGCCAGACAGGGTGGGTATGAGCAGTTCTTC	CSARQGGYEQFF
TRBV29-1	TRBJ2-5	.	few	TGCAGCGTTGACCGAGGGATGGGAATTACGGAGACCCAGTACTTC	CSVDRGMGITETQYF
TRBV20-1	TRBJ2-7	.	.	TGTAGTGCCATCGCCCCGGCAGGGCTTCCCTACGAGCAGTACTTC	CSAIAPAGLPYEQYF
TRBV11-2	TRBJ2-1	TRBD2	.	TGTGCCAGCAGCTTGAGCGGGAGGGTCGATGAGCAGTTCTTC	CASSLSGRVDEQFF
TRBV11-1	TRBJ2-3	TRBD2	many	TGTGCCAGCAGCCGGACTAGCGGGGGGGCTACTAGCACAGATACGCAGTATTTT	CASSRTSGGATSTDTQYF
TRBV19	TRBJ2-6	.	.	TGTGCCAGTAGCCCAGCGGGGGCCAACGTCCTGACTTTC	CASSPAGANVLTF
TRBV29-1	TRBJ2-3	.	.	TGCAGCGTTGAAGATCCCAGGGGAGCGGGGAACACAGATACGCAGTATTTT	CSVEDPRGAGNTDTQYF
TRBV15	TRBJ2-3	.	few	TGTGCCACCAGCAGAGGACAGGAAACTACAGATACGCAGTATTTT	CATSRGQETTDTQYF
TRBV7-2	TRBJ2-3	.	many	TGTGCCAGCAGCTTAGACAGGAATACGCAGTATTTT	CASSLDRNTQYF
TRBV29-1	TRBJ2-1	TRBD1	.	TGCAGCGGCAGACAGGGGTACGAGCAGTTCTTC	CSGRQGYEQFF
TRBV19	TRBJ1-6	.	few	TGTGCCAGTAGTATTGGTGTCAATTCACCCCTCCACTTT	CASSIGVNSPLHF
TRBV20-1	TRBJ2-5	TRBD1	many	TGCAGTGCTCACCTGACAGGGGGCCGGATGGAGACCCAGTACTTC	CSAHLTGGRMETQYF
TRBV18	TRBJ1-2	TRBD1	.	TGTGCCAGCTCACCACAGGGACAGGGGCGGCTGAATGGCTACACCTTC	CASSPQGQGRLNGYTF
TRBV20-1	TRBJ2-1	TRBD2	once	TGCAGTGCTAGAGTCCCTAGCGGAGTGAACTACAATGAGCAGTTCTTC	CSARVPSGVNYNEQFF
TRBV19	TRBJ1-5	TRBD1	once	TGTGCCAGTAGTAGTCAGACAGGGGGCCGACAGCCCCAGCATTTT	CASSSQTGGRQPQHF
TRBV24-1	TRBJ2-3	.	many	TGTGCCACCAGTGACCCGAGGACCACAGATACGCAGTATTTT	CATSDPRTTDTQYF
TRBV6-1	TRBJ1-1	.	many	TGTGCCAGCACCCTCGGCGGCGGGAACACTGAAGCTTTCTTT	CASTLGGGNTEAFF
TRBV15	TRBJ1-5	.	.	TGTGCCACCAGCAGAGACGACAGTCCAAATCAGCCCCAGCATTTT	CATSRDDSPNQPQHF
TRBV7-9	TRBJ2-3	.	many	TGTGCCAGCAGCTTGGCAGCTGCAGATACGCAGTATTTT	CASSLAAADTQYF
TRBV5-1	TRBJ1-4	.	many	TGCGCCAGCAGCCCGAATACGGCAACTAATGAAAAACTGTTTTTT	CASSPNTATNEKLFF
TRBV24-1	TRBJ2-4	TRBD1	.	TGTGCCACCAGTGATTCGACAGGGGCCAGAAAAAACATTCAGTACTTC	CATSDSTGARKNIQYF
TRBV11-2	TRBJ2-7	.	many	TGTGCCAGCAGCTTAGGACAGACATTCAACGAGCAGTACTTC	CASSLGQTFNEQYF
TRBV5-1	TRBJ2-5	TRBD2	many	TGCGCCAGCAGCCCGGGACTACTTAAAGAGACCCAGTACTTC	CASSPGLLKETQYF
TRBV6-2/TRBV6-3	TRBJ1-1	TRBD1	.	TGTGCCAGCAGTTCGACAGGGGGAACTGAAGCTTTCTTT	CASSSTGGTEAFF
TRBV4-2	TRBJ1-3	.	many	TGTGCCAGCAGCCAATCACCGGGGAGCTCTGGAAACACCATATATTTT	CASSQSPGSSGNTIYF
TRBV20-1	TRBJ2-5	TRBD2	many	TGCAGTGCCACGGGACTAGCGGGAGTGGAGACCCAGTACTTC	CSATGLAGVETQYF